The subject of this entry is one T cell receptor (beta chain). The antigen is unknown. Here immunoSEQ multiplex PCR was the method, and the copy in TCRdb shows in-frame clones only, minus some. The repertoire includes about 120,000 clones, more than 80% of them detected once, and approximately 0.51% sits in the top ten. Germline V gives CDR1 SGDLS, CDR2 YYNGEE. This CDR3 comprises 15 residues. Trimming removed 4 bases from V and 2 bases from J; junction bases left unmatched: 9. This record comes from a study of OX40 agonist ivuxolimab in advanced cancers. As for the study in general: Mean age about 60 years, range roughly 20 to 85; approximately 83% male. Overall study findings and caveats: Certain nonresponding patients likewise had low normalized T-cell clonal expansion. Dosing at 0.1 to 3.0 mg/kg was accompanied by clonal expansion of CD4+ and CD8+ blood T cells by week 6. Expanded clones were, on average, more numerous in CD8+ T cells than in CD4+.

This clonotype was obtained from an adult with an advanced solid tumor such as melanoma, head and neck, liver or kidney cancer. The rearrangement links TRBV9 to TRBJ2-7; 7 nucleotides match TRBD2. Sequenced here: CD4+ or CD8+ T cells sorted from blood, sampled in a trial of the OX40 agonist ivuxolimab. CDR3 region: CASSPLGGVAYEQYF. CDR3 coding DNA: TGTGCCAGCAGCCCCTTGGGAGGGGTCGCCTACGAGCAGTACTTC.